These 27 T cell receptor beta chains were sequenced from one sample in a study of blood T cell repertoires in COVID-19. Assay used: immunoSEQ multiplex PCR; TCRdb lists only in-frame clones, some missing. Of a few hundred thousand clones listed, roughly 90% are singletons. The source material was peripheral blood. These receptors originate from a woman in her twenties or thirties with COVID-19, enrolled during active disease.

The CDR3 DNA sequence: TGTGCCAGCAGTGTCCCGGGGATTCCCTACGAGCAGTACTTC. It codes for CASSVPGIPYEQYF. The gene calls are TRBV2 and TRBJ2-7, with TRBD2 as a possible D gene (5 bases). The length of the CDR3 is 14 residues. V lost 4 bases and J lost 2, with 12 bases in between. Germline CDR1 and CDR2: SNHLY and FYNNEI. Variable domain in full (rest from reference TRBV2 and TRBJ2-7): EPEVTQTPSHQVTQMGQEVILRCVPISNHLYFYWYRQILGQKVEFLVSFYNNEISEKSEIFDDQFSVERPDGSNFTLKIRSTKLEDSAMYFCASSVPGIPYEQYFGPGTRLTVT.

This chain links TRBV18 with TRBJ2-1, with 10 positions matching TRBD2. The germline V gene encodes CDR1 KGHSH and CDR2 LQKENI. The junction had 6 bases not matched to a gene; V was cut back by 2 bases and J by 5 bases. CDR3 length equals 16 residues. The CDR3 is CASSPVQLAGNNEQFF. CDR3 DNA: TGTGCCAGCTCACCAGTTCAACTAGCGGGAAACAATGAGCAGTTCTTC.

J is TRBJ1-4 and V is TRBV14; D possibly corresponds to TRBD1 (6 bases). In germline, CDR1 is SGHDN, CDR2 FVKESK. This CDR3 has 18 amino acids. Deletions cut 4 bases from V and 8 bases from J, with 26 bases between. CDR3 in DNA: TGTGCCAGCAGCCCTCTACCTCATAACAGGGTGAGAGGGGAAAAACTGTTTTTT. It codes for CASSPLPHNRVRGEKLFF.

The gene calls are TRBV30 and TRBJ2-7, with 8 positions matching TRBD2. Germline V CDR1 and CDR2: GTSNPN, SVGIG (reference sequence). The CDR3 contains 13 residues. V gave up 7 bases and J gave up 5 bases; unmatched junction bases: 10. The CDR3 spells CAYLAGYRNEQYV. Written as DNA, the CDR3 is TGTGCCTACTTAGCGGGATATCGTAACGAGCAGTACGTC.

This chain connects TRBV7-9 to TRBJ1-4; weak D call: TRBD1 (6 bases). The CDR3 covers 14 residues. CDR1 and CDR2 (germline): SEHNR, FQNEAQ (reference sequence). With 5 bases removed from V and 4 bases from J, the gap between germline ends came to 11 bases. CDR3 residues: CASSPTGLNEKLFF. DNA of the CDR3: TGTGCCAGCAGCCCGACAGGACTTAATGAAAAACTGTTTTTT.

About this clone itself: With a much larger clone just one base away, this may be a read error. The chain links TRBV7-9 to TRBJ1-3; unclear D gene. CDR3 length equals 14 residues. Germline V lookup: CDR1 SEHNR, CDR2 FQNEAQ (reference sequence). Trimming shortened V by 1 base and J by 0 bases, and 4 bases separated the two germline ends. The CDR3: CASSLGDSGNTIYF. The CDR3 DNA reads TGTGCCAGCAGCTTAGGCGACTCTGGAAACACCATATATTTT.

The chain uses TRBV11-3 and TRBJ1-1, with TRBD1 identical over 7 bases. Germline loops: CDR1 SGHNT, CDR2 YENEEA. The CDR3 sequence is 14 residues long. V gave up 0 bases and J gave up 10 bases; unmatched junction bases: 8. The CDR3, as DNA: TGTGCCAGCAGCTTAGATCAGGACAGGACGGTAGCTTTCTTT. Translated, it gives CASSLDQDRTVAFF. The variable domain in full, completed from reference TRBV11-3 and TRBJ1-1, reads EAGVVQSPRYKIIEKKQPVAFWCNPISGHNTLYWYLQNLGQGPELLIRYENEEAVDDSQLPKDRFSAERLKGVDSTLKIQPAELGDSAVYLCASSLDQDRTVAFFGQGTRLTVV.

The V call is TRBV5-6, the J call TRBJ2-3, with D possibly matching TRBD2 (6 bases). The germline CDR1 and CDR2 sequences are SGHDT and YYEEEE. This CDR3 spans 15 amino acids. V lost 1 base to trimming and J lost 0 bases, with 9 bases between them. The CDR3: CASSLLLASTDTQYF. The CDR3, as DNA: TGTGCCAGCAGCTTGTTACTAGCTAGCACAGATACGCAGTATTTT.

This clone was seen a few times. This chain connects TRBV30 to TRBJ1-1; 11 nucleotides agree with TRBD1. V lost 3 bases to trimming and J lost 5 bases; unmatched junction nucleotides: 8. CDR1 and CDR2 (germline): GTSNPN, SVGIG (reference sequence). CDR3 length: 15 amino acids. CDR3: CAWRGQGASRTEAFF. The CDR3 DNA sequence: TGTGCCTGGAGAGGACAGGGGGCTAGTCGTACTGAAGCTTTCTTT. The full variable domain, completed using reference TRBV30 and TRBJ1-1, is SQTIHQWPATLVQPVGSPLSLECTVEGTSNPNLYWYRQAAGRGLQLLFYSVGIGQISSEVPQNLSASRPQDRQFILSSKKLLLSDSGFYLCAWRGQGASRTEAFFGQGTRLTVV.

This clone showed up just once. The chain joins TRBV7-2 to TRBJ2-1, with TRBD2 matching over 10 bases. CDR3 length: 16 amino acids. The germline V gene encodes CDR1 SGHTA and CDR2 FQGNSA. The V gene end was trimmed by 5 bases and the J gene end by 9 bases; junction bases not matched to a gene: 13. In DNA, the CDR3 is TGTGCCAGCAGCCGGAGACCGGGACTAGCGCACGGTGAGCAGTTCTTC. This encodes CASSRRPGLAHGEQFF.

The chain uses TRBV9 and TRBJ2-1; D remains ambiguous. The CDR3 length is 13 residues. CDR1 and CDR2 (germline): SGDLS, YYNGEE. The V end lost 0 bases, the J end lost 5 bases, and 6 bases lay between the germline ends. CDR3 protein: CASSVELNNEQFF. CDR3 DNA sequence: TGTGCCAGCAGCGTAGAACTAAACAATGAGCAGTTCTTC.

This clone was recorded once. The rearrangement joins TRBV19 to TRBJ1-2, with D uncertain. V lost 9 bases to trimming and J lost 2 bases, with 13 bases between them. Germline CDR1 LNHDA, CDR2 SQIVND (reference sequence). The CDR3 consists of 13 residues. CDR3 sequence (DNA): TGTGCCAGGAGAAGTGAGGGAAACTATGGCTACACCTTC. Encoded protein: CARRSEGNYGYTF.

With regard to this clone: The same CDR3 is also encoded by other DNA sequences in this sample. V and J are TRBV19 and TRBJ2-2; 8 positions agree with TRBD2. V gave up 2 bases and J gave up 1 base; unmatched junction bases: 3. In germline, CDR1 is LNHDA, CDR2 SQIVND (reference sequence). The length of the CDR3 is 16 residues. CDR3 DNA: TGTGCCAGTAGTATATACCGGGGGGGGAACACCGGGGAGCTGTTTTTT. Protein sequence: CASSIYRGGNTGELFF.

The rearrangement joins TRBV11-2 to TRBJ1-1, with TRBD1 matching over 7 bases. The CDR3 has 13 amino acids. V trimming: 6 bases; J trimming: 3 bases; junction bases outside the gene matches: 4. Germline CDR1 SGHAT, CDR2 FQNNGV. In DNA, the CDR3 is TGTGCCAGCAGTAAAAGGGGGCACACTGAAGCTTTCTTT. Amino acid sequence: CASSKRGHTEAFF.

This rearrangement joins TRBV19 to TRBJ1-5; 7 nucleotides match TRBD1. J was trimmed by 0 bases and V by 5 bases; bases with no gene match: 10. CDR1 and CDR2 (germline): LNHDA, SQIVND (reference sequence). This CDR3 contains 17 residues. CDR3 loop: CASSDKGTEYSNQPQHF. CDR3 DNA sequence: TGTGCCAGTAGTGACAAAGGGACAGAATATAGCAATCAGCCCCAGCATTTT. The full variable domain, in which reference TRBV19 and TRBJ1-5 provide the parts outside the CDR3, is DGGITQSPKYLFRKEGQNVTLSCEQNLNHDAMYWYRQDPGQGLRLIYYSQIVNDFQKGDIAEGYSVSREKKESFPLTVTSAQKNPTAFYLCASSDKGTEYSNQPQHFGDGTRLSIL.

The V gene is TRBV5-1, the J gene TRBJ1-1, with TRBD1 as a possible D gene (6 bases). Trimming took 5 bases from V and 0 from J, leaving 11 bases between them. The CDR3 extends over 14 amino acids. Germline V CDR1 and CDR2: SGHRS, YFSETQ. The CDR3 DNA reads TGCGCCAGCAGAATGGACAGTCTGAACACTGAAGCTTTCTTT. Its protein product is CASRMDSLNTEAFF.

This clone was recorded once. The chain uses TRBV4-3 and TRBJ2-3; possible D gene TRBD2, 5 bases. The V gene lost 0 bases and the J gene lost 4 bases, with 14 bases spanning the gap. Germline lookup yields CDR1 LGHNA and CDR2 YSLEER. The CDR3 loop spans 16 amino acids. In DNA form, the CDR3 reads TGCGCCAGCAGCCAAGATGGGAGTCAGGTGGCAGATACGCAGTATTTT. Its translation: CASSQDGSQVADTQYF.

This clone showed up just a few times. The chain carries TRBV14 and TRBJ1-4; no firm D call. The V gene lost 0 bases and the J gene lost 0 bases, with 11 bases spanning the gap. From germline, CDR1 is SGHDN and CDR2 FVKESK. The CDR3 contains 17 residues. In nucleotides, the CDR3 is TGTGCCAGCAGCCAAGATTACAGACATGCAACTAATGAAAAACTGTTTTTT. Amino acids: CASSQDYRHATNEKLFF.

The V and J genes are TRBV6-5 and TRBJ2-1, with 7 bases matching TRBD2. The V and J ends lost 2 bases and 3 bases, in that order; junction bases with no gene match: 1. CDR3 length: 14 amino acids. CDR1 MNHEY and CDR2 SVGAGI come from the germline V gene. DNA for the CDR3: TGTGCCAGCAGTTACGGGGGGGGCTACAATGAGCAGTTCTTC. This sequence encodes CASSYGGGYNEQFF.

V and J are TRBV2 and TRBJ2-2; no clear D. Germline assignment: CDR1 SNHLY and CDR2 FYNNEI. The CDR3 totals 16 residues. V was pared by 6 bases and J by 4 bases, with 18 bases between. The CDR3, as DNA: TGTGCCAGCAGCCTTCTCTCCTCCCGGAGCACCGGGGAGCTGTTTTTT. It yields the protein CASSLLSSRSTGELFF. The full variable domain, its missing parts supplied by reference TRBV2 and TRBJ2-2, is EPEVTQTPSHQVTQMGQEVILRCVPISNHLYFYWYRQILGQKVEFLVSFYNNEISEKSEIFDDQFSVERPDGSNFTLKIRSTKLEDSAMYFCASSLLSSRSTGELFFGEGSRLTVL.

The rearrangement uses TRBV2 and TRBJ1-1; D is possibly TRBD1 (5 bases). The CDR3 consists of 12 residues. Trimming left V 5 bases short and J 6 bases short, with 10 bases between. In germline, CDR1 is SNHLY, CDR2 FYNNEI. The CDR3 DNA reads TGTGCCAGCAGTAGACGGGACTCTGAAGCTTTCTTT. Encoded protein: CASSRRDSEAFF.

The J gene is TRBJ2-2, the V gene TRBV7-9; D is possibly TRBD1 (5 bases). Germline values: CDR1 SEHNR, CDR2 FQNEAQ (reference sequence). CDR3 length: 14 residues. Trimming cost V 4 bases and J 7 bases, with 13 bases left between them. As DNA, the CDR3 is TGTGCCAGCAGCTACGTCAGGGAACACGGGGAGCTGTTTTTT. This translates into CASSYVREHGELFF.

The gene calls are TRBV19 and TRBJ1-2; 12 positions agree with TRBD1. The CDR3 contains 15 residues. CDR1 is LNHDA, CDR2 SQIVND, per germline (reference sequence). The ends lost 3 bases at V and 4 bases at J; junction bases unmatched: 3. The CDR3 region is CASSIGTGGSYGYTF. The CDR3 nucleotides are TGTGCCAGTAGTATTGGGACAGGGGGCAGCTATGGCTACACCTTC.

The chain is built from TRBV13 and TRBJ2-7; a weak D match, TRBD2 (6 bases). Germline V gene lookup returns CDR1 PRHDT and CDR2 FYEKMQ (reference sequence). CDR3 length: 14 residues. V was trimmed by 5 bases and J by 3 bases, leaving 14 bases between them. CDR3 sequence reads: CASSPGRGNYEQYV. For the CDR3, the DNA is TGTGCCAGCAGCCCCGGCCGGGGGAACTACGAGCAGTACGTC.

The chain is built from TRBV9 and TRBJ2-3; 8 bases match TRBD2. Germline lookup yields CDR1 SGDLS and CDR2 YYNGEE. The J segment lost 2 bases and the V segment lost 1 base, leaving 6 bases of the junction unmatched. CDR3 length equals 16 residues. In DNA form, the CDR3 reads TGTGCCAGCAGCGTATATGCTAGCGGGTACACAGATACGCAGTATTTT. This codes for CASSVYASGYTDTQYF.

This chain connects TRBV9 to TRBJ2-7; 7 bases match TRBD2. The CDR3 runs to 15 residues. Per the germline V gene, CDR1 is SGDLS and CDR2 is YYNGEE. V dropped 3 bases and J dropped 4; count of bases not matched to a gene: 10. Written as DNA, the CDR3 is TGTGCCAGCAGCGACCCTTCAGCGGGGAGTTACGAGCAGTACTTC. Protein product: CASSDPSAGSYEQYF.

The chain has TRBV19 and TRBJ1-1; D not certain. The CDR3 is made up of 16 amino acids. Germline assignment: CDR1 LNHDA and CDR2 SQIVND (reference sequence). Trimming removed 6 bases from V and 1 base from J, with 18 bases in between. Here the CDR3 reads CASSIRLTGKNTEAFF. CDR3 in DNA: TGTGCCAGTAGCATTAGGTTAACCGGGAAGAACACTGAAGCTTTCTTT.